Listed here are 20 T cell receptor beta chains from one sample, sequenced in a study of T cells after yellow fever vaccination (dated by TCRdb to about 2019). The library was generated by 5' RACE. Sequenced on an Illumina HiSeq 2500. The public reads were reanalyzed by TCRdb: fastp trimming at Q25, MiXCR alignment, in-frame beta chains only. Every distinct CDR3 protein forms one entry, paired with its most common genes and DNA. Present in this sample are hundreds of thousands of distinct CDR3 sequences, 20% to 25% of which were seen just once. The ten largest clones add up to around 17% of the sample. Sample treatment or condition, as interpreted from the label and publication: live attenuated yellow fever vaccine strain. Material: PBMCs, obtained more than 20 days after the first yellow fever vaccination. The receptor set was obtained from a young man who received the YFV17D yellow fever vaccine.

The chain couples TRBV4-1 to TRBJ2-5, with a possible D match to TRBD1 (6 bases). Per the germline V gene, CDR1 is MGHRA and CDR2 is YSYEKL. CDR3 size: 14 residues. Trimming took off 2 bases at V and 4 bases at J, with 11 bases between the two ends. The CDR3 reads CASSQPGHGETQYF. The CDR3 DNA sequence: TGCGCCAGCAGCCAACCGGGACACGGAGAGACCCAGTACTTC.

This clonotype was seen only a few times. The chain carries TRBV28 and TRBJ2-5, with 10 nucleotides matching TRBD1. There are 15 residues in the CDR3. In germline, CDR1 is MDHEN, CDR2 SYDVKM. Trimming cost V 6 bases and J 5 bases; bases outside gene matches: 9. Here the CDR3 reads CASRQRQGAWETQYF. The CDR3 bases are TGTGCCAGCAGGCAAAGACAGGGGGCCTGGGAGACCCAGTACTTC.

J is TRBJ2-7 and V is TRBV28; D gene ambiguous. V lost 4 bases to trimming and J lost 2 bases, with 9 bases between them. There are 13 residues in the CDR3. Germline V gives CDR1 MDHEN, CDR2 SYDVKM. The CDR3 nucleotides are TGTGCCAGCAGTTCCCCGGCCCCCTACGAGCAGTACGTC. Translated, it gives CASSSPAPYEQYV.

The DNA for the CDR3 is TGTGCCACCAGTGACGCGGGGACGTATCAGCCCCAGCATTTT. Translation gives CATSDAGTYQPQHF. The V call is TRBV24-1, the J call TRBJ1-5; tentatively, D is TRBD1 (5 bases). V lost 4 bases and J lost 5, with 11 bases in between. The CDR3 length is 14 residues. The V gene's germline CDR1 is KGHDR and CDR2 SFDVKD.

The V call is TRBV5-1, the J call TRBJ2-3, with 9 nucleotides matching TRBD1. The CDR3 covers 16 residues. V lost 3 bases, J lost 1 base, and 6 bases stayed unmatched. In germline, CDR1 is SGHRS, CDR2 YFSETQ. The CDR3 bases are TGCGCCAGCAGCTGGAGACAGGGGGTAGGCACAGATACGCAGTATTTT. Translated: CASSWRQGVGTDTQYF.

This clonotype was observed a few times. The chain couples TRBV7-9 to TRBJ2-5; weak D call: TRBD1 (6 bases). CDR3 length: 14 residues. V gave up 4 bases and J gave up 1 base, with 10 bases separating them. The V gene's germline CDR1 is SEHNR and CDR2 FQNEAQ (reference sequence). Written as DNA, the CDR3 is TGTGCCAGCAGCTGGGACACGTCCCAAGAGACCCAGTACTTC. This sequence encodes CASSWDTSQETQYF.

This sequence joins TRBV12-3 or TRBV12-4 and TRBJ2-1, with 8 bases matching TRBD2. The CDR3 extends over 12 amino acids. J was trimmed by 10 bases and V by 6 bases; bases with no gene match: 5. The CDR3 sequence: CASRPPGGEQFF. CDR3 nucleotide sequence: TGTGCCAGCAGGCCCCCGGGAGGGGAGCAGTTCTTC.

This chain links TRBV12-3 or TRBV12-4 with TRBJ1-5; D call uncertain. The CDR3 has 12 amino acids. With 5 bases removed from V and 12 bases from J, the gap between germline ends came to 14 bases. The CDR3 loop reads CASSPPSGNQHF. The CDR3 DNA reads as TGTGCCAGCAGTCCCCCGTCGGGTAACCAGCATTTT.

The gene calls are TRBV3-1 and TRBJ2-6; D unresolved. Germline V gene data show CDR1 as LGHDT and CDR2 as YNNKEL (reference sequence). V was clipped by 5 bases and J by 2 bases, with 4 bases between them. The CDR3 loop spans 13 amino acids. The CDR3 spells CASSYPGANVLTF. The CDR3 DNA sequence: TGTGCCAGCAGCTACCCTGGGGCCAACGTCCTGACTTTC.

Ten or more counts support this clonotype. The V call is TRBV6-2 or TRBV6-3, the J call TRBJ2-3; TRBD2 matches at 8 bases. This CDR3 spans 12 amino acids. Looked up from germline, CDR1 is MNHEY and CDR2 is SVGEGT. The V and J ends lost 4 bases and 10 bases, in that order; junction bases with no gene match: 4. CDR3: CASSSSGGPQYF. As DNA, the CDR3 is TGTGCCAGCAGTTCCAGCGGGGGCCCGCAGTATTTT.

The V and J genes are TRBV3-1 and TRBJ1-5; a possible D gene is TRBD1 (5 bases). CDR1 LGHDT and CDR2 YNNKEL come from the germline V gene (reference sequence). V was clipped by 1 base and J by 9 bases, with 13 bases between them. The CDR3 spans 14 residues. CDR3 region: CASSQAVGVPPQHF. DNA of the CDR3: TGTGCCAGCAGCCAAGCTGTGGGGGTCCCGCCCCAGCATTTT. Based on the CDR3 plus reference TRBV3-1 and TRBJ1-5, the full variable domain is DTAVSQTPKYLVTQMGNDKSIKCEQNLGHDTMYWYKQDSKKFLKIMFSYNNKELIINETVPNRFSPKSPDKAHLNLHINSLELGDSAVYFCASSQAVGVPPQHFGDGTRLSIL.

This clonotype was seen a few times. This chain joins TRBV12-3 or TRBV12-4 and TRBJ2-3, with 10 bases lining up with TRBD2. V dropped 6 bases and J dropped 4; count of bases not matched to a gene: 4. The CDR3 totals 14 residues. The CDR3: CASRSSGGADTQYF. CDR3 DNA sequence: TGTGCCAGCAGATCGAGCGGGGGGGCAGATACGCAGTATTTT.

This chain connects TRBV10-3 to TRBJ2-7; no clear D gene. This CDR3 spans 15 amino acids. The germline V and J ends were trimmed by 0 bases and 2 bases, with 11 bases remaining between them. The germline gives CDR1 ENHRY, CDR2 SYGVKD. CDR3 sequence: CAISESTPPPYEQYF. The CDR3 DNA reads as TGTGCCATCAGTGAGTCGACTCCTCCGCCCTACGAGCAGTACTTC.

The chain joins TRBV7-8 to TRBJ2-2, with D hard to call. Germline V gene lookup returns CDR1 SGHVS and CDR2 FQNEAQ. V was shortened by 5 bases and J by 6 bases, with 10 bases between the two germline ends. The CDR3 has 13 amino acids. The CDR3 coding sequence is TGTGCCAGCAGCCGTGGTGGTTCCGGGGAGCTGTTTTTT. This translates into CASSRGGSGELFF.

This clonotype was detected many times. This chain uses TRBV12-3 or TRBV12-4 with TRBJ2-3, with TRBD1 matching 7 bases. V trimming: 6 bases; J trimming: 0 bases; junction bases outside the gene matches: 15. The CDR3 consists of 18 residues. CDR3 nucleotide sequence: TGTGCCAGCAGACAGGAAGAGGTCGGGACAGCTAGCACAGATACGCAGTATTTT. Translation gives CASRQEEVGTASTDTQYF.

The chain is built from TRBV6-5 and TRBJ2-6; D gene ambiguous. Trimming shortened V by 2 bases and J by 2 bases, and 1 base separated the two germline ends. The CDR3 is 13 residues long. Germline loops: CDR1 MNHEY, CDR2 SVGAGI. The DNA of the CDR3 is TGTGCCAGCAGTTACGCTGGGGCCAACGTCCTGACTTTC. This codes for CASSYAGANVLTF.

This clonotype was found a few times. The chain is built from TRBV5-1 and TRBJ1-2, with 8 bases matching TRBD1. The ends lost 2 bases at V and 4 bases at J; junction bases unmatched: 7. CDR1 is SGHRS and CDR2 is YFSETQ in the germline V gene. This CDR3 region has 15 residues. The CDR3 bases are TGCGCCAGCAGCTTACAGGGGGGGAATCTCTATGGCTACACCTTC. Protein: CASSLQGGNLYGYTF. The full variable domain, rest sourced from reference TRBV5-1 and TRBJ1-2, is KAGVTQTPRYLIKTRGQQVTLSCSPISGHRSVSWYQQTPGQGLQFLFEYFSETQRNKGNFPGRFSGRQFSNSRSEMNVSTLELGDSALYLCASSLQGGNLYGYTFGSGTRLTVV.

The chain employs TRBV24-1 and TRBJ2-3, with TRBD2 matching over 14 bases. The CDR3 runs 19 residues. The germline CDR1 and CDR2 sequences are KGHDR and SFDVKD. Trimming cost V 4 bases and J 1 base; bases outside gene matches: 9. CDR3: CATSDPTGTSGGRTDTQYF. CDR3 DNA sequence: TGTGCCACCAGTGACCCAACCGGGACTAGCGGGGGCCGCACAGATACGCAGTATTTT.

The genes are TRBV5-1 and TRBJ2-3; 9 bases align to TRBD1. CDR1 and CDR2 (germline): SGHRS, YFSETQ. Trimming cost V 6 bases and J 0 bases; bases outside gene matches: 8. The CDR3 extends over 16 amino acids. The CDR3 DNA is TGCGCCAGCACCACAGGGGGCGATTGGAGCACAGATACGCAGTATTTT. Translation gives CASTTGGDWSTDTQYF.

In its sample, this clonotype was seen many times. The rearrangement joins TRBV7-9 to TRBJ1-1; TRBD1 aligns across 8 bases. V lost 6 bases, J lost 2 bases, and 14 bases stayed unmatched. In germline, CDR1 is SEHNR, CDR2 FQNEAQ (reference sequence). The CDR3 totals 17 residues. The DNA for the CDR3 is TGTGCCAGCAGGCCTCCCTTAAGGACAGGGCCCAACACTGAAGCTTTCTTT. Amino acids: CASRPPLRTGPNTEAFF.